The clone carrying this T cell receptor (beta chain) was seen a handful of times. The target antigen is unknown. The germline CDR1 and CDR2 sequences are MDHEN and SYDVKM. This CDR3 is built from 16 residues. Trimming removed 3 bases from V and 2 bases from J, with 13 bases in between. This entry comes from a study of T cell repertoires in cytomegalovirus infection. As for the study in general: The public TCR beta signatures pointed to both CMV infection and matching HLA type.

TCRdb redid the calling of the reads with MiXCR, one entry per CDR3 protein. The sample shows 100,000 to 150,000 distinct CDR3 sequences, 7% to 9.5% of them seen only once. Findings and caveats of the study: Pooled public TCR beta family frequency picked out CMV carriers with the relevant HLA. CMV-specific TCR beta clonotypes restricted by HLA-C dominated the ex vivo response.

This chain links TRBV28 with TRBJ1-4; no clear D. The source of this sequence is a human donor in good health (CMV status not recorded). Some clones in this sample may be carry-over from other donors' samples. Sequencing was carried out using PBMCs. The CDR3 DNA reads as TGTGCCAGCAGTTTGTTTTCGGTCCGGACTAATGAAAAACTGTTTTTT. It encodes CASSLFSVRTNEKLFF.